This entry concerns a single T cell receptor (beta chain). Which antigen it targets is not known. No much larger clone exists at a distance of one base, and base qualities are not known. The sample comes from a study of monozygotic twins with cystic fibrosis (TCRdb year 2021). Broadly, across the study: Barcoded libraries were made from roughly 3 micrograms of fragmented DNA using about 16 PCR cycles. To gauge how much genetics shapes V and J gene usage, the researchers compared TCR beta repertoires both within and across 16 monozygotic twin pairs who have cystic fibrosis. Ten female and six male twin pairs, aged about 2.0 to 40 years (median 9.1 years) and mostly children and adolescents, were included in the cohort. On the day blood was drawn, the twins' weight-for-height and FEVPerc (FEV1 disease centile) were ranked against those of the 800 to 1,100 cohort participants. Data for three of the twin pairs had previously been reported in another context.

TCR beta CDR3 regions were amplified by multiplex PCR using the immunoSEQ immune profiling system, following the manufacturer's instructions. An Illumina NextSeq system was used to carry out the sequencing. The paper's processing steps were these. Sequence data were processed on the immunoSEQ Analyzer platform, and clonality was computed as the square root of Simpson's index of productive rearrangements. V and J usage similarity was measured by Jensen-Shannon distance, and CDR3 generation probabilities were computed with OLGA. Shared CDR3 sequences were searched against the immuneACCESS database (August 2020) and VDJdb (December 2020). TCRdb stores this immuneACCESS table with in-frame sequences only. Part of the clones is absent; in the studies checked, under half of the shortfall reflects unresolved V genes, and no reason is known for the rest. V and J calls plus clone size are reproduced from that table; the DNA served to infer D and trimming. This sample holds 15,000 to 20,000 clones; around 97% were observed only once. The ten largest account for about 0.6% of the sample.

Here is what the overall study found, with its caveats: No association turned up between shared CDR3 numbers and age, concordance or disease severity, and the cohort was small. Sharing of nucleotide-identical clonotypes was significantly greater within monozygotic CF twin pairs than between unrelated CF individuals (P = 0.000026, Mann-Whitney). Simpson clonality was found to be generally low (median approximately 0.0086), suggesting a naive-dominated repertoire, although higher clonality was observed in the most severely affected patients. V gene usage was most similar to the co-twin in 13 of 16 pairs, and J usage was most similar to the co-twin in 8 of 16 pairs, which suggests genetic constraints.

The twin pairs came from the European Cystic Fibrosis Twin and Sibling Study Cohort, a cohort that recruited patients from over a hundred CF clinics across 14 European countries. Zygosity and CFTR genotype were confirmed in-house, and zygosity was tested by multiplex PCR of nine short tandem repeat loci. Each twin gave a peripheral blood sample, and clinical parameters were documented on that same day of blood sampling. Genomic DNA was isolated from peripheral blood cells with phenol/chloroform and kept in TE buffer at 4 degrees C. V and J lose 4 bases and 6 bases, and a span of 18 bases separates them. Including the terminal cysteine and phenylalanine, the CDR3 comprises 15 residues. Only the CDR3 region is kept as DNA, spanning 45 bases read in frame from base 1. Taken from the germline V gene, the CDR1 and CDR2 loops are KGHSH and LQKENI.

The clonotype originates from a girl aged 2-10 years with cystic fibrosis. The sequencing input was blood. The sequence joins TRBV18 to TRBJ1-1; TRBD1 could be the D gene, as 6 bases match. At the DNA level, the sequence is TGTGCCAGCTCACAACAGGGAAAGGGCCTCCCTGAAGCTTTCTTT. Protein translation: CASSQQGKGLPEAFF. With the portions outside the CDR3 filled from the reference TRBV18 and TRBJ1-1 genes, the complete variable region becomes NAGVMQNPRHLVRRRGQEARLRCSPMKGHSHVYWYRQLPEEGLKFMVYLQKENIIDESGMPKERFSAEFPKEGPSILRIQQVVRGDSAAYFCASSQQGKGLPEAFFGQGTRLTVV.